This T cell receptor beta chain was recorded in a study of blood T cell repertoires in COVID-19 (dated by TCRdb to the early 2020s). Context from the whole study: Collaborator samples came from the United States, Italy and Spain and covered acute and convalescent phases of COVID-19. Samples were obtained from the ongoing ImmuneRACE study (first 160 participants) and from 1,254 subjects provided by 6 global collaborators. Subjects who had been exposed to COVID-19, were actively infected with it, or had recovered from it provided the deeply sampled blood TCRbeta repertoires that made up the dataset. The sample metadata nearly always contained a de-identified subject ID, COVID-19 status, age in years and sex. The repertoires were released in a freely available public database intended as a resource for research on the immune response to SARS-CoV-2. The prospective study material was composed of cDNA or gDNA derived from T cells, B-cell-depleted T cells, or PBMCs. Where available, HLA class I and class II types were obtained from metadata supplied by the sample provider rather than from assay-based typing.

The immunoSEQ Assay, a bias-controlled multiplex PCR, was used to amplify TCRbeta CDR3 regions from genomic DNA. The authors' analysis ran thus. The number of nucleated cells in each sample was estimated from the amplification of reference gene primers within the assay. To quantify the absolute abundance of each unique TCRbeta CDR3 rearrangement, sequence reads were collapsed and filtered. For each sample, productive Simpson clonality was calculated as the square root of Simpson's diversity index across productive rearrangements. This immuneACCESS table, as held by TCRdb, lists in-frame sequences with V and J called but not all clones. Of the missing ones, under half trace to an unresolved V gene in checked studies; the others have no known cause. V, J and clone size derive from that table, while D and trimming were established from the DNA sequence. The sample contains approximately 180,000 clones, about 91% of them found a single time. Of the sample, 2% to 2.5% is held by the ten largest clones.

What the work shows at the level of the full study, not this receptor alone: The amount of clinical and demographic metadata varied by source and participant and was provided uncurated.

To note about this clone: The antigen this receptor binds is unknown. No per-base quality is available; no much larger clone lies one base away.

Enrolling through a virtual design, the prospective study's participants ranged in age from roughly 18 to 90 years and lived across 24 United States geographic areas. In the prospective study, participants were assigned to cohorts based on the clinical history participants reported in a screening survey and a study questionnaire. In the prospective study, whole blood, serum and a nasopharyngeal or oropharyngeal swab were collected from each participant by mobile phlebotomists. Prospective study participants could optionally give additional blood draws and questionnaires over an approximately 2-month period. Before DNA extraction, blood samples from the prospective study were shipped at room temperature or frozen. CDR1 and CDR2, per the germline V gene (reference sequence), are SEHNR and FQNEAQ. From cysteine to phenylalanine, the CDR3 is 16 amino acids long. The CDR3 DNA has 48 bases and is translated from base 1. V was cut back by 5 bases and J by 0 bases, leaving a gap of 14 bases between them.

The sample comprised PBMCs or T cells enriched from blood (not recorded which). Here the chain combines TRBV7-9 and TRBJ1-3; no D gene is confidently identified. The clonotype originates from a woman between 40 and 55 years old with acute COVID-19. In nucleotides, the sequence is TGTGCCAGCAGCCCCGGACTGGGCTTCTCTGGAAACACCATATATTTT. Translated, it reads CASSPGLGFSGNTIYF. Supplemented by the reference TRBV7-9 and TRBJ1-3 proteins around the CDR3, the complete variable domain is DTGVSQNPRHKITKRGQNVTFRCDPISEHNRLYWYRQTLGQGPEFLTYFQNEAQLEKSRLLSDRFSAERPKGSFSTLEIQRTEQGDSAMYLCASSPGLGFSGNTIYFGEGSWLTVV.